This T cell receptor beta chain was captured by sequencing in a study of cytomegalovirus exposure and HLA in healthy donors. At the level of the study: Earlier findings included nearly 120 million unique TCR beta sequences obtained from around 180 million T cells. Unique TCRs numbering about 85 million, obtained from HLA-typed donors, made up an early data release.

The PCR used 60 Vbeta and 13 Jbeta primers. Sequencing was performed with immunoSEQ multiplex PCR; in TCRdb, only in-frame clones are kept and a portion is missing. Of some 150,000 clones in the sample, around 84% were seen once. For this clone: Its antigen is not known.

Whole-study results and caveats: In a later analysis, the majority of CMV-associated beta chains seemingly showed HLA restriction. A later analysis linked a missense variant in DCLRE1C to the trimming of TCR beta V and J genes.

V was pared by 5 bases and J by 6 bases, with 8 bases of the junction left unmatched. Germline CDR1 SGHNT, CDR2 YENEEA. This CDR3 has 15 residues. This clonotype was obtained from a middle-aged man in good health and CMV-seropositive. This chain uses TRBV11-3 with TRBJ2-3; 10 bases agree with TRBD2. The sample comprised PBMCs. The CDR3 protein is CASSPASGRRDTQYF. In DNA, the CDR3 is TGTGCCAGCAGCCCCGCTAGCGGGAGACGGGATACGCAGTATTTT.